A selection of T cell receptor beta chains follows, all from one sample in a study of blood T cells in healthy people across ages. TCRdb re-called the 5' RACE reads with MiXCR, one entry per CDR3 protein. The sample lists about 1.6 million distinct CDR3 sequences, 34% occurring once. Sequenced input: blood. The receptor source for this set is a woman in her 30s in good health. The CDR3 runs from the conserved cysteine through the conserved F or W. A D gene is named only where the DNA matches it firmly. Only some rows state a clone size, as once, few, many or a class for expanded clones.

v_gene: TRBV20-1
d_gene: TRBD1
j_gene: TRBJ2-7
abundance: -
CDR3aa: CSAGGQGQEAQYF
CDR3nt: TGCAGTGCTGGGGGACAGGGGCAAGAGGCCCAGTACTTC

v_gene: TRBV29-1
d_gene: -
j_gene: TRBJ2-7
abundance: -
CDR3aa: CSVTGPPTYEQYF
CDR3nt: TGCAGCGTAACAGGGCCCCCTACCTACGAGCAGTACTTC

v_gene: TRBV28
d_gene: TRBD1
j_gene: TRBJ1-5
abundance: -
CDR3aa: CASSRFTGEGNQPQHF
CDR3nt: TGTGCCAGCAGTCGATTCACAGGGGAAGGCAATCAGCCCCAGCATTTT

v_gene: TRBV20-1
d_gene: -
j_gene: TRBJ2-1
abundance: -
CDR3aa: CSARSRSYNEQFF
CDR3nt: TGCAGTGCCAGGAGTCGTTCCTACAATGAGCAGTTCTTC

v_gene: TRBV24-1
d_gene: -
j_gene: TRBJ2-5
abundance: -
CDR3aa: CATSAGFDEQYF
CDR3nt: TGTGCCACCAGTGCGGGGTTCGATGAGCAGTACTTC

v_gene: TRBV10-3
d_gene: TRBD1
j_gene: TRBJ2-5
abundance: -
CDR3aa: CAISAGQGRETQYF
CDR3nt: TGTGCCATCAGTGCGGGACAGGGGCGGGAGACCCAGTACTTC

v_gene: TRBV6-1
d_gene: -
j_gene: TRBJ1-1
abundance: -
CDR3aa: CASATGLVMNTEAFF
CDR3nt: TGTGCCAGCGCAACAGGGTTAGTGATGAACACTGAAGCTTTCTTT

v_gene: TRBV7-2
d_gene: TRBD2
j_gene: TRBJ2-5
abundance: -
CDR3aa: CASSLGKRGPQETQYF
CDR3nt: TGTGCCAGCAGCTTAGGAAAGCGGGGGCCCCAAGAGACCCAGTACTTC

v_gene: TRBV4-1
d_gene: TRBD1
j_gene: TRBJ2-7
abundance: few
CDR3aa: CASGRGREQYF
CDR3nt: TGCGCCAGCGGCAGGGGGCGCGAGCAGTACTTC

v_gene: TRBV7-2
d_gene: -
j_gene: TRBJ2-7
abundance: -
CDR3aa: CASSFGGWLSSYEQYF
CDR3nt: TGTGCCAGCAGCTTTGGGGGCTGGCTAAGCTCCTACGAGCAGTACTTC

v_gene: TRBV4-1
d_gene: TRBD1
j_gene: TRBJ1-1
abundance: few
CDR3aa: CASSQEPPPGQGNTEAFF
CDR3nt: TGCGCCAGCAGCCAAGAACCCCCCCCGGGACAGGGTAACACTGAAGCTTTCTTT

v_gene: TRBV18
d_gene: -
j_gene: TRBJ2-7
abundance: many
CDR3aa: CASSPGTPPYEQYF
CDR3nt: TGTGCCAGCTCACCAGGCACCCCCCCCTACGAGCAGTACTTC

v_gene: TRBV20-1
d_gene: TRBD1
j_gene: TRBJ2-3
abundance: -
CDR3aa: CSAFPGTGARTDTQYF
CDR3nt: TGCAGTGCTTTCCCCGGGACAGGGGCTCGCACAGATACGCAGTATTTT

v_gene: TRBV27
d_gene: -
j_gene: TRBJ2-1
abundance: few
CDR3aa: CASSLSGLGGEQFF
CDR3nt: TGTGCCAGCAGTTTATCGGGGTTGGGGGGCGAGCAGTTCTTC

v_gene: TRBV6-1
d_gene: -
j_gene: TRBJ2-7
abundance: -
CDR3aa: CASSAPRGLSSYEQYF
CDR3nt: TGTGCCAGCAGTGCCCCGAGGGGCCTTTCCTCCTACGAGCAGTACTTC

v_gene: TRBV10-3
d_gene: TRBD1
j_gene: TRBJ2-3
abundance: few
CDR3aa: CAIRGQGGGSTDTQYF
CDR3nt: TGTGCCATCAGGGGACAGGGAGGGGGTAGCACAGATACGCAGTATTTT

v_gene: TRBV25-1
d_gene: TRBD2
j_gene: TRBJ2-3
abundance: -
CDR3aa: CASRDRSGGATDTQYF
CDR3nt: TGTGCCAGCAGGGATCGTAGCGGGGGGGCTACAGATACGCAGTATTTT

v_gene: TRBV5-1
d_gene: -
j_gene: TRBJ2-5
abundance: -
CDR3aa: CANSLGNPGQETQYF
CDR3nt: TGCGCCAACAGCTTGGGTAACCCGGGGCAAGAGACCCAGTACTTC

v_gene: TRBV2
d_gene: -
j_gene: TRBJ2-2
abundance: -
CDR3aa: CASSEASWGGSGELFF
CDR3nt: TGTGCCAGCAGTGAAGCGAGTTGGGGGGGCTCCGGGGAGCTGTTTTTT

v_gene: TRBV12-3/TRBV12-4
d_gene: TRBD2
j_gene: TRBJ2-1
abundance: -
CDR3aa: CASSWSGDHYNEQFF
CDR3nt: TGTGCCAGCAGTTGGAGCGGGGACCACTACAATGAGCAGTTCTTC

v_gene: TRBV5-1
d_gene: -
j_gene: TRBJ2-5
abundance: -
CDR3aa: CASSSTTGEETQYF
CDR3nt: TGCGCCAGCAGCTCGACTACGGGGGAGGAGACCCAGTACTTC

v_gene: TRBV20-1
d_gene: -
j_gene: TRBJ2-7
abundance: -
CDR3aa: CSARRTNDPFEQYF
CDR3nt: TGCAGTGCTCGCCGGACTAACGATCCCTTCGAGCAGTACTTC

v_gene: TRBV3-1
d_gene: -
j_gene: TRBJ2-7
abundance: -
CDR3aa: CASSLSGLSPYEQYF
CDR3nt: TGTGCCAGCAGCCTTTCGGGACTTTCCCCCTACGAGCAGTACTTC

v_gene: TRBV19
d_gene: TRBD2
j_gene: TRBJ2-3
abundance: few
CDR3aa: CASRGTTTSTDTQYF
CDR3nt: TGTGCCAGCCGAGGGACTACCACGAGCACAGATACGCAGTATTTT

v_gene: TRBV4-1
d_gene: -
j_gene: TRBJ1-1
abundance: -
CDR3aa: CASSQGSRQLNTEAFF
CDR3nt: TGCGCCAGCAGCCAAGGGTCTCGCCAGTTGAACACTGAAGCTTTCTTT

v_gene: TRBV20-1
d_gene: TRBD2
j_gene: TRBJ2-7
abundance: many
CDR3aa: CSARNSGRAVYEQYF
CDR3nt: TGCAGTGCGAGAAATAGCGGGAGGGCTGTCTACGAGCAGTACTTC

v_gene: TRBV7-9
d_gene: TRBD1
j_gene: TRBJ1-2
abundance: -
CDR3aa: CTSSLGQVNYGYTF
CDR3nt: TGTACCAGCAGCTTAGGACAGGTTAACTATGGCTACACCTTC

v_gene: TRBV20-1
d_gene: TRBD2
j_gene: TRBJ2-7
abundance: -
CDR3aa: CSARDQREGPPYEQYF
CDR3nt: TGCAGTGCTAGAGACCAGCGGGAGGGTCCACCCTACGAGCAGTACTTC

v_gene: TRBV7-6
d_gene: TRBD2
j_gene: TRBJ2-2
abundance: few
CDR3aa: CASSPQAGGYTGELFF
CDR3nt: TGTGCCAGCAGCCCTCAAGCGGGAGGATACACCGGGGAGCTGTTTTTT

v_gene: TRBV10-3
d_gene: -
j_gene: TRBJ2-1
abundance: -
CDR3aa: CAIGADYNEQFF
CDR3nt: TGTGCCATCGGCGCAGATTACAATGAGCAGTTCTTC